This T cell receptor beta chain was captured by sequencing in a study of identical twins. To note about this clonotype: What it recognizes is unknown.

V was clipped by 4 bases and J by 2 bases; unmatched bases: 5. This CDR3 contains 15 residues. Germline assignment: CDR1 SGHRS and CDR2 YFSETQ. Notes on the study in general: Invariant populations such as MAIT and iNKT cells could partly muddle zero-insertion analyses.

TCRdb recomputed calls from the 5' RACE reads with MiXCR, one row per CDR3 protein. The repertoire holds some 630,000 distinct CDR3 sequences, with about 7.1% as singletons. The same sample was also used in a study of yellow fever vaccine responses in identical twins.

Material for sequencing was PBMCs. This chain uses TRBV5-1 with TRBJ2-1, with 8 bases that match TRBD2. The clonotype comes from a woman under 30 in good health. This chain's CDR3 is CASSSSGEAYNEQFF. CDR3 coding DNA: TGCGCCAGCAGCAGTAGCGGGGAAGCCTACAATGAGCAGTTCTTC.